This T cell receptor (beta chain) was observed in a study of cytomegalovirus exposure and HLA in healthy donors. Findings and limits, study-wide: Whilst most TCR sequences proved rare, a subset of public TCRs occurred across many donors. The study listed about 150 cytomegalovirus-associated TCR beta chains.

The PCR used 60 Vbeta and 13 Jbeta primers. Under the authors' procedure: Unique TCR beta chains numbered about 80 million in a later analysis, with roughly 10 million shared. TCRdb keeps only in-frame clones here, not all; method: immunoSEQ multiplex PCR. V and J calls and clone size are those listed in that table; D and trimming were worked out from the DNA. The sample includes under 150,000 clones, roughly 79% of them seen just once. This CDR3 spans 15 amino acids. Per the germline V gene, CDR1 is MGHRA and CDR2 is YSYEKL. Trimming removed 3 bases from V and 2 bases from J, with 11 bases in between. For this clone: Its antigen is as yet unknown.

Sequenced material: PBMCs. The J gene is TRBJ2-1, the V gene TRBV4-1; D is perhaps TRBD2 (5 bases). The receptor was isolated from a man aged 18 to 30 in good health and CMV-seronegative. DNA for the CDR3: TGCGCCAGCAGCCAGATTAGGGAGACCTACAATGAGCAGTTCTTC. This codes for CASSQIRETYNEQFF.